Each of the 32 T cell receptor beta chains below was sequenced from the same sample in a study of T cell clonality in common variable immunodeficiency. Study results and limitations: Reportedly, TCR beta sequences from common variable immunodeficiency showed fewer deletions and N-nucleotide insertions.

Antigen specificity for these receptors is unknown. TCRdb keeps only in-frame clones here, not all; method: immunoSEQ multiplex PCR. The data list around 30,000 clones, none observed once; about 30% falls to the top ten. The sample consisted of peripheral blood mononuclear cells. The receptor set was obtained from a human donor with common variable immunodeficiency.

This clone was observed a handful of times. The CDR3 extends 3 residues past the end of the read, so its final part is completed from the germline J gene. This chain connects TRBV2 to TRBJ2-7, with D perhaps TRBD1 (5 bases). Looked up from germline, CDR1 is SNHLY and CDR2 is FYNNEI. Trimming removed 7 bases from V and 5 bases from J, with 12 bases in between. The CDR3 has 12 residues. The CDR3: CASKTAGNEQYF. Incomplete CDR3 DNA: TGTGCCAGCAAGACAGCTGGGAACGAG.

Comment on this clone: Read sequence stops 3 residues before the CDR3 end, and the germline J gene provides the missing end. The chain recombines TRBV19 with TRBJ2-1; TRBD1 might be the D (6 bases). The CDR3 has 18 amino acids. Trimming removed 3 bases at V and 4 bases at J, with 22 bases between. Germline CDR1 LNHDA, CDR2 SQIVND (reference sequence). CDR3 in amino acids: CASSIGTGLTFSYNEQFF. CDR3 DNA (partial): TGTGCCAGTAGTATTGGTACAGGGTTGACCTTCTCTTACAATGAG.

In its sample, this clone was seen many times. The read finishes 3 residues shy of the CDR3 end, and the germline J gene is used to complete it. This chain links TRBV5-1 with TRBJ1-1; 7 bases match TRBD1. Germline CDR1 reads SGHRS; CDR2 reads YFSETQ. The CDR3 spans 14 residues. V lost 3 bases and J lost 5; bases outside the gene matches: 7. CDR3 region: CASSSTGAGTEAFF. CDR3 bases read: TGCGCCAGCAGCTCAACAGGGGCGGGGACTGAA. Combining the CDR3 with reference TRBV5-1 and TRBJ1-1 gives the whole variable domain KAGVTQTPRYLIKTRGQQVTLSCSPISGHRSVSWYQQTPGQGLQFLFEYFSETQRNKGNFPGRFSGRQFSNSRSEMNVSTLELGDSALYLCASSSTGAGTEAFFGQGTRLTVV.

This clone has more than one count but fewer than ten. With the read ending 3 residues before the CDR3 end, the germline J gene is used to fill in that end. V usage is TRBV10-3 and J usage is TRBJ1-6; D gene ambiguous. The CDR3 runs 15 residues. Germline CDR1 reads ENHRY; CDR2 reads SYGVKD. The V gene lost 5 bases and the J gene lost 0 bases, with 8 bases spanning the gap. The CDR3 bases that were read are TGTGCCATCAGTTCGGTGAGCTCCTATAATTCACCC. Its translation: CAISSVSSYNSP. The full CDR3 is CAISSVSSYNSPLHF.

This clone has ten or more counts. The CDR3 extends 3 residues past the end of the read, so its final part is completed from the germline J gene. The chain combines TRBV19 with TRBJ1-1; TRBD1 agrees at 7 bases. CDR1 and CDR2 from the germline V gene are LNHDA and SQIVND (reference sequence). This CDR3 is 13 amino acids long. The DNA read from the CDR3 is TGTGCCAGTAGTATATGGGACAGCCGCGAA. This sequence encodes CASSIWDSRE. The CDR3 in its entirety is CASSIWDSREAFF.

This CDR3 reads CSARDAASGRTDTQYF. The CDR3 DNA, read in part, is TGCAGTGCTAGAGATGCCGCTAGCGGACGCACAGATACG. The rearrangement joins TRBV20-1 to TRBJ2-3, with 7 bases identical to TRBD2. The read stops 3 residues short of the end of the CDR3; the missing end is completed from the germline J gene. The CDR3 has 16 residues. V shed 0 bases and J 1 base; nucleotides not matched to a gene: 7. Germline-derived CDR1 and CDR2 are DFQATT and SNEGSKA (reference sequence).

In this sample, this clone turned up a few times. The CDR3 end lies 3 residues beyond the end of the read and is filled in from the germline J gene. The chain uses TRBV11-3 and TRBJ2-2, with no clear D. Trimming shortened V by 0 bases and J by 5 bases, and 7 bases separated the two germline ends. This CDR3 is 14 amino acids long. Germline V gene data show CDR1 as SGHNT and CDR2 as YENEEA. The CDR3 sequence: CASSLDVGTGELFF. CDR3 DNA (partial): TGTGCCAGCAGCTTAGATGTCGGTACCGGGGAG.

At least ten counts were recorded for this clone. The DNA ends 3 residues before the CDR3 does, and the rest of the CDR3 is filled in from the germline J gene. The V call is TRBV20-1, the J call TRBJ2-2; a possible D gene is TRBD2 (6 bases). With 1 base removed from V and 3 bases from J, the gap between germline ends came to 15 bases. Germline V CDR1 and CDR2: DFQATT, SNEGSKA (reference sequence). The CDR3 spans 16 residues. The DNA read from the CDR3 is TGCAGTGCTAGAGTACGGGAGCGGTGGTACACCGGGGAG. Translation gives CSARVRERWYTGE. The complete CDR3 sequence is CSARVRERWYTGELFF.

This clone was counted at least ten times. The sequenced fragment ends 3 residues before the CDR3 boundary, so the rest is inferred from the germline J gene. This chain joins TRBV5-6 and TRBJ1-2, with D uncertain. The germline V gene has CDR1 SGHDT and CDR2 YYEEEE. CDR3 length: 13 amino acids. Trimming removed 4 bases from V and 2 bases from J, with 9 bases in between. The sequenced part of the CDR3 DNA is TGTGCCAGCAGCGAAGACTCCAACTATGGC. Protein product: CASSEDSNYG. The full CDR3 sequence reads CASSEDSNYGYTF.

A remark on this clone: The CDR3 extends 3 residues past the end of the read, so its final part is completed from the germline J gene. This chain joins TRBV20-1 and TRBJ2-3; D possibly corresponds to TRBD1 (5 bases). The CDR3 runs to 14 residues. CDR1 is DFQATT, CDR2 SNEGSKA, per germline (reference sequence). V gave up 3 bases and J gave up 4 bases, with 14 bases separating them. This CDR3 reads CSARVGAQADTQYF. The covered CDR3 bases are TGCAGTGCTAGGGTAGGGGCGCAGGCAGATACG.

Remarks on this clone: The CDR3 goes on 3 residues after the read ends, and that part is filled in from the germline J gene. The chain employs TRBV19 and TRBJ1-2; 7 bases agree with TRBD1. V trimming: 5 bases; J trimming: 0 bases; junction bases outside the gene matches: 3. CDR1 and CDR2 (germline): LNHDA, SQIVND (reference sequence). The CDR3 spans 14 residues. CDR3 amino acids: CASSLGTANYGYTF. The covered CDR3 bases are TGTGCCAGTAGTTTAGGGACAGCTAACTATGGC.

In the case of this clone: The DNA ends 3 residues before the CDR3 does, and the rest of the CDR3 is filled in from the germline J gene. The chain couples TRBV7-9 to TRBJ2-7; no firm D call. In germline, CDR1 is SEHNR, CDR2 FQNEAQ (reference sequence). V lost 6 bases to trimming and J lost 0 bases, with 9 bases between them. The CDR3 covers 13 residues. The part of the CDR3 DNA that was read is TGTGCCAGCAGTCACGTTAGCTCCTACGAG. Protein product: CASSHVSSYE. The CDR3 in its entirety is CASSHVSSYEQYF.

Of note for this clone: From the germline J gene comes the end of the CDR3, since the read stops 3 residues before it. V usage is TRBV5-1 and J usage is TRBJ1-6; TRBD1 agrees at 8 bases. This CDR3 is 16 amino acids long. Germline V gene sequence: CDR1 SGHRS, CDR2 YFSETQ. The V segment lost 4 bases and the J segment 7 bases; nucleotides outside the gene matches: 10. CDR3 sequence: CASSEDRGTGNSPLHF. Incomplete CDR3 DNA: TGCGCCAGCAGCGAAGATAGAGGGACAGGCAATTCACCC.

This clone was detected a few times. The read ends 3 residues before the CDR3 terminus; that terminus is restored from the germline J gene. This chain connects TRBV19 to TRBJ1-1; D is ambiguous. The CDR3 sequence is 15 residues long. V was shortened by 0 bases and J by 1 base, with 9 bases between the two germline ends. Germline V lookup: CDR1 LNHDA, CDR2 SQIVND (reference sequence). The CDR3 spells CASSIDLYQNTEAFF. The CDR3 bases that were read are TGTGCCAGTAGTATAGATCTATACCAGAACACTGAA. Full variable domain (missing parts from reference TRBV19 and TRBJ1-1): DGGITQSPKYLFRKEGQNVTLSCEQNLNHDAMYWYRQDPGQGLRLIYYSQIVNDFQKGDIAEGYSVSREKKESFPLTVTSAQKNPTAFYLCASSIDLYQNTEAFFGQGTRLTVV.

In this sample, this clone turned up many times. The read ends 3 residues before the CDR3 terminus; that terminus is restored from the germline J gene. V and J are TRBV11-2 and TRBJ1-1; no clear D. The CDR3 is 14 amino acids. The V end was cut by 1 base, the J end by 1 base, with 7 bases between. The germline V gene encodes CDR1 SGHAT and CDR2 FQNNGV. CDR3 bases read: TGTGCCAGCAGCTTAGGACTCGGGAACACTGAA. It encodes CASSLGLGNTE. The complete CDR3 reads CASSLGLGNTEAFF.

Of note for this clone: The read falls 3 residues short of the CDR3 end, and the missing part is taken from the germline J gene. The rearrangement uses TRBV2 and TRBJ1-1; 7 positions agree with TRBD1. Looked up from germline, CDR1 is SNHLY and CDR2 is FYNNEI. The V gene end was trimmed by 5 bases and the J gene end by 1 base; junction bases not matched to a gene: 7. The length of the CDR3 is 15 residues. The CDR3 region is CASSNSRQGNTEAFF. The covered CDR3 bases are TGTGCCAGCAGTAACAGCCGACAGGGGAACACTGAA.

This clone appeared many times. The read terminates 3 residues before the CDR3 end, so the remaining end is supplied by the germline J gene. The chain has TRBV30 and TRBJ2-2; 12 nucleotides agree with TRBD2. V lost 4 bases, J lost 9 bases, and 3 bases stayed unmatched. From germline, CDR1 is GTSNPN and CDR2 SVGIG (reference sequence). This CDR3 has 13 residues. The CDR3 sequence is CAWKLAGGRELFF. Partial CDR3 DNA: TGTGCCTGGAAGCTAGCGGGAGGGAGGGAG. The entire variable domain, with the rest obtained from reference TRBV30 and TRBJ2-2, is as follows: SQTIHQWPATLVQPVGSPLSLECTVEGTSNPNLYWYRQAAGRGLQLLFYSVGIGQISSEVPQNLSASRPQDRQFILSSKKLLLSDSGFYLCAWKLAGGRELFFGEGSRLTVL.

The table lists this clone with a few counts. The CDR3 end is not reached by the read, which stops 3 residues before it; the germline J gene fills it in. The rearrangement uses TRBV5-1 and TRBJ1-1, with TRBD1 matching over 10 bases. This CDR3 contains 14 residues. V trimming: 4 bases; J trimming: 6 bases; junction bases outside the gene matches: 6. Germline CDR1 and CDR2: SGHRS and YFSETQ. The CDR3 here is CASSRGTGVPEAFF. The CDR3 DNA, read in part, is TGCGCCAGCAGCCGCGGGACAGGGGTTCCTGAA.

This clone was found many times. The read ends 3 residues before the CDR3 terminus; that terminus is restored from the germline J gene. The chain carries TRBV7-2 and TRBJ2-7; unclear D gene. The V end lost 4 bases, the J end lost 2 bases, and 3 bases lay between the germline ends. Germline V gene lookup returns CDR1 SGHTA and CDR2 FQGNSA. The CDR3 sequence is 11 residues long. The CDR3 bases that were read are TGTGCCAGCAGCTACACCTACGAG. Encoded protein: CASSYTYE. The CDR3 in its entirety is CASSYTYEQYF.

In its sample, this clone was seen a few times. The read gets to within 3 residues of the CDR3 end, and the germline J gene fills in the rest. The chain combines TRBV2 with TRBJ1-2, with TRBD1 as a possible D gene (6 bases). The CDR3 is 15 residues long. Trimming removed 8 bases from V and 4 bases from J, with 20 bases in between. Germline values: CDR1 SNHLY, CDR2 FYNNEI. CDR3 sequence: CASGDLTGGGYGYTF. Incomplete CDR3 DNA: TGTGCCAGCGGGGACCTTACAGGAGGGGGCTATGGC.

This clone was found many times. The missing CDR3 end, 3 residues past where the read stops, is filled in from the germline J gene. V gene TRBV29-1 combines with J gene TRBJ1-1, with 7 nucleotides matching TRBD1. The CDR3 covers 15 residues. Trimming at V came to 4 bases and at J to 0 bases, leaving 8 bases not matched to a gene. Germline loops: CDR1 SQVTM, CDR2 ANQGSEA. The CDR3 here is CSVGGTASMNTEAFF. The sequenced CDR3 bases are TGCAGCGTTGGCGGGACAGCCTCAATGAACACTGAA. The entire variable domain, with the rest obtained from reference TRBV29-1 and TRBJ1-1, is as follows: SAVISQKPSRDICQRGTSLTIQCQVDSQVTMMFWYRQQPGQSLTLIATANQGSEATYESGFVIDKFPISRPNLTFSTLTVSNMSPEDSSIYLCSVGGTASMNTEAFFGQGTRLTVV.

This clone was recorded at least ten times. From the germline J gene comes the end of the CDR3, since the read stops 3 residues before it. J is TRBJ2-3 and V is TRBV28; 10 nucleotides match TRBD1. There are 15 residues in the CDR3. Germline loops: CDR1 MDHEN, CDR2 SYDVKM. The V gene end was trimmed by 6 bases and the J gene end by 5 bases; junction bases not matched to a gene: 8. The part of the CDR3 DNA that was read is TGTGCCAGCAGCTCACCGGGACAGGGGAGAGATACG. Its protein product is CASSSPGQGRDT. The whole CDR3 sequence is CASSSPGQGRDTQYF. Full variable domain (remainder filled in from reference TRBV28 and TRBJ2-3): DVKVTQSSRYLVKRTGEKVFLECVQDMDHENMFWYRQDPGLGLRLIYFSYDVKMKEKGDIPEGYSVSREKKERFSLILESASTNQTSMYLCASSSPGQGRDTQYFGPGTRLTVL.

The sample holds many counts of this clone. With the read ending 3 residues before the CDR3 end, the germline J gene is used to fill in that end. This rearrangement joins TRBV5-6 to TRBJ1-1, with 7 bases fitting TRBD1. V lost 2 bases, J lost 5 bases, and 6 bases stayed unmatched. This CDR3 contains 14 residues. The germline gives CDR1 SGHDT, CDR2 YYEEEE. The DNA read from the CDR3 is TGTGCCAGCAGCTTCGGATCAGGGGGAACTGAA. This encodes CASSFGSGGTE. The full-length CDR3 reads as CASSFGSGGTEAFF. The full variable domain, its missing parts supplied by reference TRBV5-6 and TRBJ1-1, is DAGVTQSPTHLIKTRGQQVTLRCSPKSGHDTVSWYQQALGQGPQFIFQYYEEEERQRGNFPDRFSGHQFPNYSSELNVNALLLGDSALYLCASSFGSGGTEAFFGQGTRLTVV.

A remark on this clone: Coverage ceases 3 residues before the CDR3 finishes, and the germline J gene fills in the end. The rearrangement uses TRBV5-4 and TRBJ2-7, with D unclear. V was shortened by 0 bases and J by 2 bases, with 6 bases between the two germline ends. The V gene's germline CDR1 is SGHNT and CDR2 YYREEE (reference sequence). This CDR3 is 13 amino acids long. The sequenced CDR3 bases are TGTGCCAGCAGCTTGGACAGAGCCTACGAG. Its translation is CASSLDRAYE. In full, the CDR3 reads CASSLDRAYEQYF.

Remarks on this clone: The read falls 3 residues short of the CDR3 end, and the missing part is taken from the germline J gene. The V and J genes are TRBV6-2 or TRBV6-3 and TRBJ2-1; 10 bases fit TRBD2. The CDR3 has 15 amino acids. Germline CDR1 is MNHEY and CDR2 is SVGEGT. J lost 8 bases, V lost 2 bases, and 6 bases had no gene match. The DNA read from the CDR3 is TGTGCCAGCAGTTACGGTCTAGCGGGAGCAGATGAG. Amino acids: CASSYGLAGADE. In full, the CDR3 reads CASSYGLAGADEQFF.

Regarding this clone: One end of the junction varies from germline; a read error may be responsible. Incomplete CDR3 DNA: TGTTCCAGCAGCTTAGTTAACGGCTACGAG. Amino acid sequence: CSSSLVNGYE. The full CDR3 protein reads CSSSLVNGYEQYF. The chain couples TRBV7-9 to TRBJ2-7, with D hard to call. The CDR3 end is not reached by the read, which stops 3 residues before it; the germline J gene fills it in. The CDR3 runs to 13 residues. Germline V gene lookup returns CDR1 SEHNR and CDR2 FQNEAQ (reference sequence).

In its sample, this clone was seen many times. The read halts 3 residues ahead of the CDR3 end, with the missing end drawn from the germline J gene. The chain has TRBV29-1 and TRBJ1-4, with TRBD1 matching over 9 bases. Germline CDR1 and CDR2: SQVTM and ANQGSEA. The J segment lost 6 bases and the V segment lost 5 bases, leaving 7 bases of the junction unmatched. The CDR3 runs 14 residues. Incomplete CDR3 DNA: TGCAGCGTTCCTACAGGGGGCGTGGATGAAAAA. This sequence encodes CSVPTGGVDEK. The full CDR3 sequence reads CSVPTGGVDEKLFF.

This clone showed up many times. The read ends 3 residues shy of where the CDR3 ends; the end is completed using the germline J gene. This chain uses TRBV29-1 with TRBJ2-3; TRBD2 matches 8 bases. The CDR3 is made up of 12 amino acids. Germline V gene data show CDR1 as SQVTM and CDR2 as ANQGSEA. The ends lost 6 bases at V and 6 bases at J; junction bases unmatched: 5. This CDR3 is CSVETSGDTQYF. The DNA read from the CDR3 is TGCAGCGTGGAAACTAGCGGCGATACG.

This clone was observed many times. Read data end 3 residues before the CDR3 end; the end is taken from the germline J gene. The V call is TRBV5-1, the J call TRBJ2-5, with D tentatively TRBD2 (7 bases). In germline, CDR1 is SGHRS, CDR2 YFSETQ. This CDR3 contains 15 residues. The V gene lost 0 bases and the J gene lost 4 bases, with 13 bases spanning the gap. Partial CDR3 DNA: TGCGCCAGCAGCTTGGCGGGGGGCTGGAGAGAGACC. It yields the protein CASSLAGGWRET. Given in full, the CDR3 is CASSLAGGWRETQYF.

CDR3 bases read: TGTGCCAGCAGCTTGGGACAGGGCCAGCCC. It codes for CASSLGQGQP. The entire CDR3 reads CASSLGQGQPQHF. The genes are TRBV7-7 and TRBJ1-5, with 9 bases matching TRBD1. The CDR3 end lies 3 residues beyond the end of the read and is filled in from the germline J gene. Germline V gene lookup returns CDR1 SSHAT and CDR2 FNYEAQ (reference sequence). Germline trimming cut 3 bases from V and 7 bases from J; bases unmatched to any gene: 1. This CDR3 has 13 amino acids.

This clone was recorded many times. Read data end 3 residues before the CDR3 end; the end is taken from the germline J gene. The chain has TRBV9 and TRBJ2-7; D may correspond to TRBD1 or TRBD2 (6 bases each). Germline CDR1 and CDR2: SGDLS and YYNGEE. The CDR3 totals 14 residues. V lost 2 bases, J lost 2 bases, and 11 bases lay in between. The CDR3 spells CASSVAGHTYEQYF. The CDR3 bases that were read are TGTGCCAGCAGCGTCGCGGGACACACCTACGAG.

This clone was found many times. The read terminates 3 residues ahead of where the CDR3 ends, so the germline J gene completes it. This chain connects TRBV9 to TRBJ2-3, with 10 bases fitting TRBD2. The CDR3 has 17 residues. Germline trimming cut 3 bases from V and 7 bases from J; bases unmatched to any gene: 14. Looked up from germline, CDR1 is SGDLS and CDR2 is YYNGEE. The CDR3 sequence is CASSAGPASGSHNTQYF. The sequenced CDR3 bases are TGTGCCAGCAGCGCGGGACCGGCTAGCGGGAGTCATAATACG.